This T cell receptor beta chain was identified during a study of cytomegalovirus exposure and HLA in healthy donors. Overall study findings and caveats: Analysis performed later showed TCR beta chains linked to HLA being more clonally expanded than equally common others. The productive fraction for most TCR beta V segments was about 87% or about 30% in an earlier analysis.

Concerning this clone itself: Its specificity is not known.

The PCR ran on 60 Vbeta and 13 Jbeta primers. In the original processing: The authors later counted roughly 79 million unique TCR beta chains, some 12 million of them shared. Using immunoSEQ multiplex PCR, the repertoire was profiled, and TCRdb retains in-frame clones only, with some absent. That table supplies the V and J calls and clone size; D and trimming were determined from the DNA. The listing records tens of thousands of clones. The sample comprised PBMCs. The sequence was collected from a woman in her forties in good health and CMV-seronegative.

CDR3 region: CASSDSTVRGDSHRGQFF. The CDR3 DNA sequence: TGTGCCAGCAGTGACTCCACAGTGCGCGGGGACAGCCACAGGGGGCAGTTCTTC. The chain is built from TRBV6-4 and TRBJ2-1; tentatively, D is TRBD1 (7 bases). Germline V CDR1 and CDR2: MRHNA, SNTAGT. This CDR3 comprises 18 residues. V was cut by 0 bases and J by 12 bases, with 27 bases left in between.